Here is one TCR beta chain with its context. These data come from a study of shared clonotypes between healthy human individuals. Study information: Donors had three CD4 naive, three CD4 memory, two CD8 naive and one CD8 memory plate apiece.

Only CD45RO-negative cells positively selected for CCR7 counted as naive CD8 cells, so terminally differentiated effector memory CD45RA+ cells were excluded. CDR3 size: 16 residues. CDR1 and CDR2 from the germline V gene are MNHEY and SMNVEV (reference sequence). J lost 9 bases, V lost 6 bases, and 14 bases had no gene match. Genomic DNA from each subset was divided evenly over several immunoSEQ plates. Sequencing was performed with immunoSEQ multiplex PCR; in TCRdb, only in-frame clones are kept and a portion is missing. The repertoire includes 1.5 million to 2.5 million clones, roughly 95% of them detected once, and 1.2% sits in the top ten.

The clonotype was recovered from a man in his late teens or twenties in good health. The material sequenced was naive CD8+ T cells sorted from blood. V usage is TRBV27 and J usage is TRBJ2-1; 10 nucleotides agree with TRBD2. CDR3 sequence: CASSIMQAGGLGEQFF. As DNA, the CDR3 is TGTGCCAGCAGCATAATGCAAGCGGGGGGGCTTGGTGAGCAGTTCTTC.